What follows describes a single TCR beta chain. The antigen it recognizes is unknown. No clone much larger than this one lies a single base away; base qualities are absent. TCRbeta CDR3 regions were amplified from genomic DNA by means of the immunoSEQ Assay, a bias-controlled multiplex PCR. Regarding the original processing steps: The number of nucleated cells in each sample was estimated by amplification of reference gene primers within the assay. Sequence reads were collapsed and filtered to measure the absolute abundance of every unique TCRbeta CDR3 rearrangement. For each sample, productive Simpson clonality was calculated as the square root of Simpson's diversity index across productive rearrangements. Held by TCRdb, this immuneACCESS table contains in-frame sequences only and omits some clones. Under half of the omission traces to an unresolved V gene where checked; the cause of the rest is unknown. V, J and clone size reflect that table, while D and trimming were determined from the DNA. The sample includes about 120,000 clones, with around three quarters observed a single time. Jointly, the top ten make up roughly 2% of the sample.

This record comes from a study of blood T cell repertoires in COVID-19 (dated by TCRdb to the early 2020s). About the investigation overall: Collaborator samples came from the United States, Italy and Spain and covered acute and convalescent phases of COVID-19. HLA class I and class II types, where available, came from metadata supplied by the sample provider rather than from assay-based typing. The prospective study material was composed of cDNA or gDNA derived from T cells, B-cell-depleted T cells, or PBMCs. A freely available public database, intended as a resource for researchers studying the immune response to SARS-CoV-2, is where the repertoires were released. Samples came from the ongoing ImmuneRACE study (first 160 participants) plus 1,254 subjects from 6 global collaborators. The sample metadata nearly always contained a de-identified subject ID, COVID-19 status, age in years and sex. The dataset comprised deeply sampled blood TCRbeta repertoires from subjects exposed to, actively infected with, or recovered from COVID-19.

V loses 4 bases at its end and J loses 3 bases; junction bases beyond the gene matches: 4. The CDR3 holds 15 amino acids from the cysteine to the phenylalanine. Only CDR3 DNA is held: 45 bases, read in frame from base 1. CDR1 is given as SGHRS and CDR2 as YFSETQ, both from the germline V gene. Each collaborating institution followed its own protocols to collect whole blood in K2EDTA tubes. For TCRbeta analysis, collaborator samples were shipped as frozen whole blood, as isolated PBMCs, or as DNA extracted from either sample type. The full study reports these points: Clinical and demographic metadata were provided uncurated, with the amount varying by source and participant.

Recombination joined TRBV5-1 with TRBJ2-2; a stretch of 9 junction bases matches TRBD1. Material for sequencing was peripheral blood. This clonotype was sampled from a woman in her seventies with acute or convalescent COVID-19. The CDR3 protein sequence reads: CASSKDRGDTGELFF. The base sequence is TGCGCCAGCAGCAAGGACAGGGGCGACACCGGGGAGCTGTTTTTT.